The 32 T cell receptor beta chains in this list originate from one sample, sequenced in a study of Ad26.COV2.S vaccination and SARS-CoV-2 variants. Produced via immunoSEQ multiplex PCR; TCRdb's table is partial and in-frame only. The sample lists around 300,000 clones; about 89% were seen once. Treatment noted: some 20 received Ad26.COV2.S at low or high dose, single or two shots; 5 received placebo; per-sample allocation not given. Samples analyzed were those drawn on day 63 after the first vaccine or placebo injection. This specimen consisted of peripheral blood, obtained in a trial of Ad26.COV2.S vaccine versus placebo. The receptors were sampled from a person aged 18-60 years who received the Ad26.COV2.S COVID-19 vaccine or a placebo.

This chain links TRBV28 with TRBJ1-2; 8 nucleotides agree with TRBD1. Trimming cost V 7 bases and J 8 bases; bases outside gene matches: 3. CDR3 size: 11 residues. Germline assignment: CDR1 MDHEN and CDR2 SYDVKM. CDR3 bases: TGTGCCAGCAACAGGGGGATGGGCTACACCTTC. This codes for CASNRGMGYTF.

The V call is TRBV6-5, the J call TRBJ2-6, with 7 bases fitting TRBD1. Germline V CDR1 and CDR2: MNHEY, SVGAGI. This CDR3 contains 15 residues. The junction had 9 bases not matched to a gene; V was cut back by 11 bases and J by 2 bases. The CDR3 DNA sequence: TGTGCCGCATCGATGACAGGGACTGGGGCCAACGTCCTGACTTTC. Translated, it gives CAASMTGTGANVLTF.

This clone occurred once. V and J are TRBV7-2 and TRBJ2-1; D might be TRBD1 or TRBD2, each matching 5 bases. The CDR3 extends over 19 amino acids. In germline, CDR1 is SGHTA, CDR2 FQGNSA. V gave up 3 bases and J gave up 7 bases, with 28 bases separating them. CDR3 protein: CASSFDMVVGGPIRNEQFF. Written as DNA, the CDR3 is TGTGCCAGCAGCTTTGATATGGTCGTTGGGGGACCCATTCGAAATGAGCAGTTCTTC.

This clone was picked up one time. This chain links TRBV5-6 with TRBJ2-7, with D uncertain. Per germline, CDR1 SGHDT and CDR2 YYEEEE. This CDR3 spans 13 amino acids. V lost 4 bases and J 1 base, leaving 9 bases between the germline ends. CDR3 region: CASSKHASYEQYF. CDR3 nucleotides: TGTGCCAGCAGCAAACATGCGTCCTACGAGCAGTACTTC.

Points on this clone: The same CDR3 can be traced to other DNA sequences in this sample. The V call is TRBV7-9, the J call TRBJ1-1, with unresolved D. Trimming shortened V by 1 base and J by 0 bases, and 3 bases separated the two germline ends. This CDR3 spans 13 amino acids. Germline CDR1 and CDR2: SEHNR and FQNEAQ (reference sequence). CDR3 protein: CASSLVLNTEAFF. The CDR3 coding sequence is TGTGCCAGCAGCTTAGTGCTGAACACTGAAGCTTTCTTT. Complete variable domain (other parts from reference TRBV7-9 and TRBJ1-1): DTGVSQNPRHKITKRGQNVTFRCDPISEHNRLYWYRQTLGQGPEFLTYFQNEAQLEKSRLLSDRFSAERPKGSFSTLEIQRTEQGDSAMYLCASSLVLNTEAFFGQGTRLTVV.

This chain connects TRBV15 to TRBJ2-1; 10 bases are a match to TRBD1. The germline V gene encodes CDR1 LNHNV and CDR2 YYDKDF (reference sequence). J lost 9 bases, V lost 1 base, and 6 bases had no gene match. The CDR3 has 15 residues. CDR3 amino acids: CATSRGVGQGIEQFF. CDR3 bases: TGTGCCACCAGCAGAGGAGTGGGACAGGGGATTGAGCAGTTCTTC.

The chain has TRBV18 and TRBJ2-3, with D possibly matching TRBD2 (5 bases). Germline values: CDR1 KGHSH, CDR2 LQKENI. The ends were cut back, 3 bases at V and 1 base at J, with 8 bases in the middle. This CDR3 has 14 residues. The CDR3 nucleotides are TGTGCCAGCTCACCTACCGGGGGCACAGATACGCAGTATTTT. Amino acids: CASSPTGGTDTQYF.

V usage is TRBV6-6 and J usage is TRBJ2-6; D gene uncertain. V dropped 7 bases and J dropped 0 bases, with 7 bases sitting between them. This CDR3 is 14 amino acids long. Germline loops: CDR1 MNHNY, CDR2 SVGAGI (reference sequence). The CDR3 nucleotides read TGTGCCAGCACTAGGGACTCTGGGGCCAACGTCCTGACTTTC. Protein product: CASTRDSGANVLTF.

This rearrangement joins TRBV19 to TRBJ2-1, with a possible D match to TRBD2 (5 bases). This CDR3 region has 15 residues. The V end lost 4 bases, the J end lost 0 bases, and 10 bases lay between the germline ends. Germline V gene sequence: CDR1 LNHDA, CDR2 SQIVND (reference sequence). In DNA, the CDR3 is TGTGCCAGTAGTACACAGCGGAGCTCCTACAATGAGCAGTTCTTC. Protein product: CASSTQRSSYNEQFF. Full variable domain (remainder filled in from reference TRBV19 and TRBJ2-1): DGGITQSPKYLFRKEGQNVTLSCEQNLNHDAMYWYRQDPGQGLRLIYYSQIVNDFQKGDIAEGYSVSREKKESFPLTVTSAQKNPTAFYLCASSTQRSSYNEQFFGPGTRLTVL.

The rearrangement uses TRBV30 and TRBJ2-7; 9 bases map to TRBD2. V trimming: 3 bases; J trimming: 0 bases; junction bases outside the gene matches: 0. The CDR3 is made up of 13 amino acids. Germline V CDR1 and CDR2: GTSNPN, SVGIG (reference sequence). CDR3: CAWRTSGSYEQYF. The DNA of the CDR3 is TGTGCCTGGAGGACTAGCGGCTCCTACGAGCAGTACTTC.

This chain links TRBV19 with TRBJ1-2; weak D call: TRBD1 (6 bases). Germline CDR1 and CDR2: LNHDA and SQIVND (reference sequence). Deletions cut 4 bases from V and 3 bases from J, with 15 bases between. The CDR3 runs to 15 residues. CDR3 nucleotides: TGTGCCAGTAGTAAGCGGTTCGGGGGCGACTATGGCTACACCTTC. Translation gives CASSKRFGGDYGYTF.

This clone was observed a single time. The chain employs TRBV5-6 and TRBJ1-5; 7 positions match TRBD1. This CDR3 is built from 14 residues. Trimming took 0 bases from V and 9 from J; bases not matched to a gene: 6. Germline V gene lookup returns CDR1 SGHDT and CDR2 YYEEEE. The CDR3 nucleotides are TGTGCCAGCAGCTTGGACGGACAGGTCTGGCCCCAGCATTTT. Translated: CASSLDGQVWPQHF.

A single count supports this clone. This sequence joins TRBV2 and TRBJ1-2; weak D call: TRBD1 (6 bases). Germline loops: CDR1 SNHLY, CDR2 FYNNEI. The CDR3 runs 12 residues. Between the trimmed V and J ends, which lost 0 bases and 13 bases, there was a span of 12 bases. The CDR3 loop reads CASSEAAGESTF. CDR3 nucleotides: TGTGCCAGCAGTGAAGCAGCAGGGGAAAGCACCTTC.

V usage is TRBV2 and J usage is TRBJ2-5, with D perhaps TRBD2 (7 bases). The length of the CDR3 is 15 residues. Germline V lookup: CDR1 SNHLY, CDR2 FYNNEI. V lost 4 bases, J lost 5 bases, and 17 bases lay in between. The CDR3 here is CASSAGGPRGETQYF. The CDR3 bases are TGTGCCAGCAGTGCCGGGGGGCCGAGGGGCGAGACCCAGTACTTC.

This chain joins TRBV18 and TRBJ1-1; D unclear. The CDR3 covers 13 residues. Per the germline V gene, CDR1 is KGHSH and CDR2 is LQKENI. Trimming removed 1 base from V and 7 bases from J, with 10 bases in between. The CDR3 nucleotides are TGTGCCAGCTCACCACGTACAGCGGATGAAGCTTTCTTT. This translates into CASSPRTADEAFF.

This chain uses TRBV18 with TRBJ2-5, with no clear D. The germline V gene encodes CDR1 KGHSH and CDR2 LQKENI. V was trimmed by 1 base and J by 4 bases, leaving 7 bases between them. The CDR3 totals 13 residues. The DNA for the CDR3 is TGTGCCAGCTCACCACTTCCTTTAGAGACCCAGTACTTC. This translates into CASSPLPLETQYF.

This CDR3 reads CASSLKGAFNQPQHF. In DNA form, the CDR3 reads TGTGCCAGCAGTTTGAAGGGGGCCTTTAATCAGCCCCAGCATTTT. V gene TRBV27 combines with J gene TRBJ1-5; 7 positions agree with TRBD1. Germline V lookup: CDR1 MNHEY, CDR2 SMNVEV (reference sequence). The CDR3 contains 15 residues. After removal of 3 bases from V and 4 bases from J, the junction contained 6 bases not matched to a gene.

The chain recombines TRBV7-8 with TRBJ2-5, with 8 bases lining up with TRBD2. The CDR3 covers 16 residues. Unmatched junction bases numbered 12, after V lost 5 bases and J lost 4 bases. Germline assignment: CDR1 SGHVS and CDR2 FQNEAQ. DNA for the CDR3: TGTGCCAGCAGCCCTCGACGAGCGGGGGCCCGAGAGACCCAGTACTTC. It codes for CASSPRRAGARETQYF.

This sequence joins TRBV5-1 and TRBJ2-1; D possibly corresponds to TRBD1 (5 bases). Germline CDR1 is SGHRS and CDR2 is YFSETQ. V lost 3 bases and J lost 5, with 12 bases in between. This CDR3 region has 14 residues. The CDR3 here is CASSSITGHNEQFF. In nucleotides, the CDR3 is TGCGCCAGCAGCTCCATTACAGGCCACAATGAGCAGTTCTTC. Full variable domain (missing parts from reference TRBV5-1 and TRBJ2-1): KAGVTQTPRYLIKTRGQQVTLSCSPISGHRSVSWYQQTPGQGLQFLFEYFSETQRNKGNFPGRFSGRQFSNSRSEMNVSTLELGDSALYLCASSSITGHNEQFFGPGTRLTVL.

Remarks on this clone: At one of its ends the junction is not consistent with the germline gene, which may arise from a read error. The rearrangement links TRBV4-1 to TRBJ1-4; D uncertain. CDR3 length: 16 amino acids. Germline-derived CDR1 and CDR2 are MGHRA and YSYEKL. CDR3 DNA sequence: TGCGCCAGCGGCCAGCCTCGGAGTGGAACTAATGAAAAACTGTTTTTT. Its translation is CASGQPRSGTNEKLFF.

The genes are TRBV7-2 and TRBJ1-1; D might be TRBD1 (5 bases). In germline, CDR1 is SGHTA, CDR2 FQGNSA. The CDR3 is 16 residues long. Trimming removed 1 base from V and 2 bases from J, with 14 bases in between. The CDR3 nucleotides read TGTGCCAGCAGCTTAGTAACAGGACCGTTTAACACTGAAGCTTTCTTT. Protein: CASSLVTGPFNTEAFF.

This clone turned up a few times. The CDR3 protein is CASSFGGFPQTYNSPLHF. In DNA, the CDR3 is TGTGCCAGCAGTTTTGGGGGCTTCCCTCAAACCTATAATTCACCCCTCCACTTT. This chain joins TRBV28 and TRBJ1-6; the D gene is possibly TRBD1 (6 bases). CDR1 and CDR2 (germline): MDHEN, SYDVKM. Between the trimmed V and J ends, which lost 3 bases and 2 bases, there was a span of 17 bases. The CDR3 is 18 amino acids. Complete variable domain (other parts from reference TRBV28 and TRBJ1-6): DVKVTQSSRYLVKRTGEKVFLECVQDMDHENMFWYRQDPGLGLRLIYFSYDVKMKEKGDIPEGYSVSREKKERFSLILESASTNQTSMYLCASSFGGFPQTYNSPLHFGNGTRLTVT.

V gene TRBV28 combines with J gene TRBJ2-1; unclear D gene. V lost 5 bases and J lost 1, with 6 bases in between. CDR3 length equals 13 residues. In germline, CDR1 is MDHEN, CDR2 SYDVKM. The CDR3 loop is CASSTASYNEQFF. The CDR3 bases are TGTGCCAGCAGTACAGCGTCCTACAATGAGCAGTTCTTC.

This chain joins TRBV18 and TRBJ2-1, with D perhaps matching TRBD2 (5 bases). Germline assignment: CDR1 KGHSH and CDR2 LQKENI. CDR3 length: 17 amino acids. V was pared by 5 bases and J by 0 bases, with 17 bases between. The CDR3 DNA sequence: TGTGCCAGCTCAGCCCTTCTTAGCGAGAGCTCCTACAATGAGCAGTTCTTC. Translating it yields CASSALLSESSYNEQFF.

The chain joins TRBV5-4 to TRBJ2-1, with TRBD1 identical over 7 bases. Unmatched junction bases numbered 9, after V lost 0 bases and J lost 0 bases. The CDR3 is 18 residues long. Germline V gives CDR1 SGHNT, CDR2 YYREEE (reference sequence). CDR3: CASSLGQGDINSYNEQFF. In DNA, the CDR3 is TGTGCCAGCAGCTTGGGGCAGGGGGATATAAACTCCTACAATGAGCAGTTCTTC. The entire variable domain, with the rest obtained from reference TRBV5-4 and TRBJ2-1, is as follows: ETGVTQSPTHLIKTRGQQVTLRCSSQSGHNTVSWYQQALGQGPQFIFQYYREEENGRGNFPPRFSGLQFPNYSSELNVNALELDDSALYLCASSLGQGDINSYNEQFFGPGTRLTVL.

This clone was seen a single time. This chain links TRBV9 with TRBJ1-6; D is unclear. The germline gives CDR1 SGDLS, CDR2 YYNGEE. V lost 1 base to trimming and J lost 6 bases, with 8 bases between them. The CDR3 spans 14 residues. The CDR3 DNA reads TGTGCCAGCAGCGTAAGACCCGGTAATTCACCCCTCCACTTT. Its translation is CASSVRPGNSPLHF.

This rearrangement joins TRBV7-9 to TRBJ2-2; 9 bases map to TRBD1. The V gene's germline CDR1 is SEHNR and CDR2 FQNEAQ (reference sequence). The CDR3 runs 19 residues. V dropped 5 bases and J dropped 2; count of bases not matched to a gene: 15. DNA for the CDR3: TGTGCCAGCAGCCTTGACAGGGGGAGCGTTATGTTCAACACCGGGGAGCTGTTTTTT. As protein: CASSLDRGSVMFNTGELFF.

Only a few counts were recorded for this clone. For the CDR3, the DNA is TGTGCCAGTAGCCTGGATAATCAGCCCCAGCATTTT. This sequence encodes CASSLDNQPQHF. The V and J genes are TRBV19 and TRBJ1-5, with unresolved D. CDR3 length: 12 amino acids. The germline V and J ends were trimmed by 6 bases and 4 bases, with 7 bases remaining between them. The germline gives CDR1 LNHDA, CDR2 SQIVND (reference sequence).

The chain has TRBV28 and TRBJ2-7; D unresolved. V gave up 2 bases and J gave up 6 bases, with 11 bases separating them. The germline V gene has CDR1 MDHEN and CDR2 SYDVKM. The CDR3 covers 13 residues. The CDR3 DNA reads as TGTGCCAGCAGTTTAGCCGTCGTGGCCGAGCAGTACTTC. Its protein is CASSLAVVAEQYF.

The chain combines TRBV6-5 with TRBJ2-7; no clear D gene. Trimming removed 8 bases at V and 3 bases at J, with 14 bases between. The CDR3 loop spans 13 amino acids. CDR1 and CDR2 from the germline V gene are MNHEY and SVGAGI. CDR3 sequence: CASEDPVHYEQYF. The CDR3 region has the DNA TGTGCCAGCGAAGACCCGGTCCACTACGAGCAGTACTTC.

The chain uses TRBV19 and TRBJ2-7; 7 positions match TRBD1. V shed 10 bases, J shed 5 bases, and the junction held 17 bases outside the gene matches. The V gene's germline CDR1 is LNHDA and CDR2 SQIVND (reference sequence). This CDR3 region has 15 residues. CDR3 nucleotide sequence: TGTGCCACCGTGTCTAACTGGGACAGTAAACACGAGCAGTACTTC. Translating gives CATVSNWDSKHEQYF.

This clone was seen just once. The chain joins TRBV18 to TRBJ1-1; D might be TRBD1 (6 bases). The CDR3 sequence is 17 residues long. Trimming took off 0 bases at V and 0 bases at J, with 14 bases between the two ends. In germline, CDR1 is KGHSH, CDR2 LQKENI. This CDR3 reads CASSPPGTRELNTEAFF. CDR3 DNA: TGTGCCAGCTCACCACCAGGGACACGAGAACTGAACACTGAAGCTTTCTTT.